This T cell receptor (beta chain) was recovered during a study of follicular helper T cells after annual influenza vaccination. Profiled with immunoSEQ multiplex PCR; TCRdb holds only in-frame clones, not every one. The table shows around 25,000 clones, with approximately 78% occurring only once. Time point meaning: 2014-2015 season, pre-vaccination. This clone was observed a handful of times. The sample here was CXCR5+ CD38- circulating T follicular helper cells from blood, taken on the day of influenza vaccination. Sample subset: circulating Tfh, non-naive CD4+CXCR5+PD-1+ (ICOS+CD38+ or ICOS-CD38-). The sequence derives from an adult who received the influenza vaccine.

The CDR3 DNA is TGTGCCAGCAGCTCCCGGGATTCCGGCTACACCTTC. Protein product: CASSSRDSGYTF. The J gene is TRBJ1-2, the V gene TRBV7-2; D is unresolved. Per germline, CDR1 SGHTA and CDR2 FQGNSA. The CDR3 has 12 residues. V lost 4 bases and J 8 bases, leaving 11 bases between the germline ends.